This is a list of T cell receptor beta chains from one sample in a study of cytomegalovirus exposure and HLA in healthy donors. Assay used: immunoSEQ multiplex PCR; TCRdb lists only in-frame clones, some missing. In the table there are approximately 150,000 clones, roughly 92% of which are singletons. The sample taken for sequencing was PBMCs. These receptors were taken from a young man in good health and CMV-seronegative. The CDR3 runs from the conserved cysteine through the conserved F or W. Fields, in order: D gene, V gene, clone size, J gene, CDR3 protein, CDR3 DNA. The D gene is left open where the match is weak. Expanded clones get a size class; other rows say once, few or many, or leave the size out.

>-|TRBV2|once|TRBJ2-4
CASSEDRGTKNIQYF
TGTGCCAGCAGTGAAGATAGGGGAACCAAAAACATTCAGTACTTC
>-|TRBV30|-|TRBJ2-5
CAWSGDQETQYF
TGTGCCTGGAGCGGGGATCAAGAGACCCAGTACTTC
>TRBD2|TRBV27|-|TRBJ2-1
CASRAGVEQFF
TGTGCCAGCAGAGCGGGAGTAGAGCAGTTCTTC
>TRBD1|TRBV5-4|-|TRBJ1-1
CASNPQGALGTEAFF
TGTGCCAGCAATCCACAGGGGGCGCTTGGCACTGAAGCTTTCTTT
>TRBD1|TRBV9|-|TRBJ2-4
CASSVAGTGGLKNIQYF
TGTGCCAGCAGCGTAGCTGGGACAGGGGGACTCAAAAACATTCAGTACTTC
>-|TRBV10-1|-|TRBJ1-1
CASSPGRGRVAFF
TGCGCCAGCAGTCCAGGGCGCGGCCGTGTGGCTTTCTTT
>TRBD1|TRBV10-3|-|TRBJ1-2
CATKDRANYGYTF
TGTGCCACCAAAGACAGGGCTAACTATGGCTACACCTTC
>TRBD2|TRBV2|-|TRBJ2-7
CASRSGGADEQYF
TGTGCCAGCCGAAGCGGGGGGGCAGACGAGCAGTACTTC
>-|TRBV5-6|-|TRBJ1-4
CASSLGRGHWKLFF
TGTGCCAGCAGTTTGGGGAGAGGACACTGGAAACTGTTTTTT
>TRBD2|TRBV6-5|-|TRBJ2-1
CASSYRLAGHYNEQFF
TGTGCCAGCAGTTATCGACTAGCGGGACACTACAATGAGCAGTTCTTC
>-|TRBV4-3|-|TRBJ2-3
CASSQDQKRGTDTQYF
TGCGCCAGCAGCCAAGATCAAAAGCGGGGCACAGATACGCAGTATTTT
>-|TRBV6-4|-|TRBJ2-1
CASSPDGVYNEQFF
TGTGCCAGCTCCCCAGACGGAGTCTACAATGAGCAGTTCTTC
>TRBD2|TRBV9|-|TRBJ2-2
CASSVGGGRTGELFF
TGTGCCAGCAGCGTAGGGGGCGGGAGAACCGGGGAGCTGTTTTTT
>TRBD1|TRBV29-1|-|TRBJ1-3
CSARGGTGDTIYF
TGCAGCGCCCGGGGGGGGACAGGGGACACCATATATTTT
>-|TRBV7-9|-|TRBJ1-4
CASSPPLGGNEKLFF
TGTGCCAGCAGCCCACCCCTGGGGGGTAATGAAAAACTGTTTTTT
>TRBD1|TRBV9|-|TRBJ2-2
CASSQVVNRGIGELFF
TGTGCCAGCAGCCAAGTCGTTAACAGGGGGATCGGGGAGCTGTTTTTT
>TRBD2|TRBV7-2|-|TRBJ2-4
CASSLAPSGKTVQYF
TGTGCCAGCAGCTTAGCTCCTAGCGGGAAGACGGTACAGTACTTC
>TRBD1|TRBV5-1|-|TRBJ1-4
CASSLAPAGGNEKLFF
TGCGCCAGCAGCTTGGCCCCGGCAGGGGGGAATGAAAAACTGTTTTTT
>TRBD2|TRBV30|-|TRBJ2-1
CAWRSPSGSSYNEQFF
TGTGCCTGGAGGTCCCCTAGCGGGAGTTCCTACAATGAGCAGTTCTTC
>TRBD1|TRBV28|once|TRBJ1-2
CASGQFSSRGPNYGYTF
TGTGCCAGCGGACAGTTTAGTAGTAGGGGGCCTAACTATGGCTACACCTTC
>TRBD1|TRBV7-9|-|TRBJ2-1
CASSQGTGGMNEQFF
TGTGCCAGCAGCCAAGGGACAGGGGGCATGAATGAGCAGTTCTTC
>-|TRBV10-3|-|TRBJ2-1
CAIRDSHNEQFF
TGTGCCATCAGGGACAGCCACAATGAGCAGTTCTTC
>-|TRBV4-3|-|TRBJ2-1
CASSQDAGQGGNEQFF
TGCGCCAGCAGCCAAGACGCGGGGCAGGGGGGCAATGAGCAGTTCTTC
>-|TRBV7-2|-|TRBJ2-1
CASSSDVGVQFF
TGTGCCAGCAGCTCAGATGTCGGGGTACAGTTCTTC
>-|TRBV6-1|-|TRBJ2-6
CASRSSGANVLTF
TGTGCCAGCAGGAGCTCTGGGGCCAACGTCCTGACTTTC
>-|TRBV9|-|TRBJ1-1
CASSVAGSTEAFF
TGTGCCAGCAGCGTAGCCGGGAGTACTGAAGCTTTCTTT
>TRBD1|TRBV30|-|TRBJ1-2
CAWTAKPGQQNHLGYTF
TGTGCCTGGACCGCTAAACCGGGACAGCAAAACCATTTGGGCTACACCTTC
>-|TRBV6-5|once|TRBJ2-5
CASTRRSQETQYF
TGTGCCAGCACCCGGAGATCTCAAGAGACCCAGTACTTC
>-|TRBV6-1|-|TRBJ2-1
CASYQATWFF
TGTGCCAGCTACCAGGCAACTTGGTTCTTC
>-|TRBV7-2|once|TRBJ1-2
CASSLLQGYYGYTF
TGTGCCAGCAGCTTACTACAGGGTTACTATGGCTACACCTTC
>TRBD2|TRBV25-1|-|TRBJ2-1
CASSESWGGSYNEQFF
TGTGCCAGCAGTGAATCGTGGGGGGGATCCTACAATGAGCAGTTCTTC
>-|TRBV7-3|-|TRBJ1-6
CASSPHAQGYNSPLHF
TGTGCCAGCAGCCCCCATGCCCAGGGATATAATTCACCCCTCCACTTT
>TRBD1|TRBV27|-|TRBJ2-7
CASSPPRTGGTYEQYF
TGTGCCAGCAGTCCCCCCCGGACAGGGGGGACCTACGAGCAGTACTTC
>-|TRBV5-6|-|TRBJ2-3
CASSLRQVTSTDTQYF
TGTGCCAGCAGCTTGAGACAGGTTACTAGCACAGATACGCAGTATTTT
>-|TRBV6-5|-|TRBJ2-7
CASSYSTGASYEQYF
TGTGCCAGCAGTTACTCGACTGGGGCATCCTACGAGCAGTACTTC
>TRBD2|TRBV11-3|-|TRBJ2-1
CASSLVGGLAGEKGQFF
TGTGCCAGCAGCTTAGTAGGGGGACTAGCAGGGGAAAAGGGGCAGTTCTTC
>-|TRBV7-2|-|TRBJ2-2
CASSLAPANTGELFF
TGTGCCAGCAGCTTAGCTCCCGCGAACACCGGGGAGCTGTTTTTT
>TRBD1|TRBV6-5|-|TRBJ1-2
CASSYEGGQNYGYTF
TGTGCCAGCAGTTACGAAGGGGGACAGAACTATGGCTACACCTTC